The 28 T cell receptor beta chains below come from one sample, sequenced in a study of T cells expressing NK-cell markers. Reprocessing the 5' RACE reads, TCRdb reports a single entry for every CDR3 protein and omits DNA. The clone table shows roughly 430,000 distinct CDR3 sequences, with the ten largest holding 6% to 8%. The material sequenced was blood T cells: a sorted CD56 or NKG2C T cell subset, CD4+ or CD8+ T cells, or bulk PBMC T cells (not recorded which). The source of these receptors is a woman aged 18 to 75 in good health.

The rearrangement links TRBV10-2 to TRBJ1-1; TCRdb returns TRBD1, unconfirmable since there is no DNA. CDR1 is WSHSY, CDR2 SAAADI, per germline. The CDR3 sequence is 15 residues long. Here the CDR3 reads CASSTAGTQYTEAFF.

This rearrangement joins TRBV6-1 to TRBJ1-5. The CDR3 runs to 14 residues. The germline V gene has CDR1 MNHNS and CDR2 SASEGT. CDR3 sequence: CASRDTQVGQPQHF.

The V call is TRBV20-1, the J call TRBJ2-3; no DNA is available, so the TRBD2 call from TCRdb remains unchecked. CDR3 size: 14 residues. Germline CDR1 is DFQATT and CDR2 is SNEGSKA (reference sequence). CDR3: CSARGAGPTDTQYF.

J is TRBJ2-2 and V is TRBV28. The CDR3 length is 12 residues. CDR1 and CDR2 from the germline V gene are MDHEN and SYDVKM. The CDR3 sequence: CASITNTGELFF.

The genes are TRBV19 and TRBJ1-6; TCRdb gives TRBD1 as the D gene, but with no DNA this cannot be confirmed. CDR3 length equals 15 residues. Germline CDR1 and CDR2: LNHDA and SQIVND (reference sequence). This chain's CDR3 is CASKRDGSYNSPLHF.

The chain carries TRBV25-1 and TRBJ2-7; no DNA is available, so the TRBD2 call from TCRdb remains unchecked. This CDR3 has 15 amino acids. Germline V lookup: CDR1 MGHDK, CDR2 SYGVNS. CDR3: CASSEYGGGLNEQYF.

The chain recombines TRBV12-3 or TRBV12-4 with TRBJ2-3; TCRdb's D gene call, TRBD1, goes unchecked for lack of DNA. The CDR3 is 15 residues long. CDR3 sequence reads: CASSNLQERTDTQYF.

This chain connects TRBV20-1 to TRBJ2-2; lacking DNA, the TRBD2 call made by TCRdb goes unchecked. Germline loops: CDR1 DFQATT, CDR2 SNEGSKA (reference sequence). There are 15 residues in the CDR3. The CDR3 sequence is CSASAGGPNTGELFF.

V usage is TRBV5-4 and J usage is TRBJ2-1; the D gene TCRdb calls, TRBD1, cannot be checked with no DNA. The CDR3 runs to 12 residues. CDR1 and CDR2 from the germline V gene are SGHNT and YYREEE (reference sequence). CDR3 residues: CASGGDYNEQFF.

The CDR3 spells CAIRGTSGASYNEQFF. This rearrangement joins TRBV10-3 to TRBJ2-1; TCRdb proposes TRBD2, but this gene call is untestable without DNA. Germline CDR1 ENHRY, CDR2 SYGVKD. This CDR3 region has 16 residues.

V is TRBV18 and J is TRBJ2-1; TCRdb outputs TRBD2, but without DNA this stays unchecked. Germline-derived CDR1 and CDR2 are KGHSH and LQKENI. The CDR3 has 19 amino acids. CDR3 amino acids: CASSPNLLAGGGYEEEQFF.

The chain recombines TRBV6-1 with TRBJ1-3; TCRdb gives TRBD1 as the D gene, but with no DNA this cannot be confirmed. This CDR3 is 15 amino acids long. Germline V gene lookup returns CDR1 MNHNS and CDR2 SASEGT. This chain's CDR3 is CASRQGQGRFYTIYF.

The chain employs TRBV20-1 and TRBJ2-1. The germline CDR1 and CDR2 sequences are DFQATT and SNEGSKA (reference sequence). The CDR3 has 12 amino acids. CDR3 protein: CSARVLFNEQFF.

V and J are TRBV20-1 and TRBJ2-6; lacking DNA, the TRBD1 call made by TCRdb goes unchecked. CDR3 length: 17 residues. The germline V gene has CDR1 DFQATT and CDR2 SNEGSKA (reference sequence). CDR3 loop: CSGQDRGLTGGANVLTF.

This chain joins TRBV5-6 and TRBJ1-2; the D gene TCRdb calls, TRBD1, cannot be checked with no DNA. Germline values: CDR1 SGHDT, CDR2 YYEEEE. The CDR3 contains 14 residues. This CDR3 reads CASSLVRGGYGYTF.

The chain recombines TRBV29-1 with TRBJ1-1. Germline assignment: CDR1 SQVTM and CDR2 ANQGSEA. The CDR3 consists of 13 residues. The CDR3 region is CSGRQTMNTEAFF.

This chain connects TRBV27 to TRBJ1-2; TCRdb's D call, TRBD1, is unchecked because there is no DNA. This CDR3 spans 13 amino acids. Germline V gives CDR1 MNHEY, CDR2 SMNVEV (reference sequence). CDR3 protein: CASSFRENYGYTF.

The chain recombines TRBV30 with TRBJ2-1. Germline V lookup: CDR1 GTSNPN, CDR2 SVGIG (reference sequence). The CDR3 is made up of 13 amino acids. The chain's CDR3 is CAWSVNIYNEQFF. Combining the CDR3 with reference TRBV30 and TRBJ2-1 gives the whole variable domain SQTIHQWPATLVQPVGSPLSLECTVEGTSNPNLYWYRQAAGRGLQLLFYSVGIGQISSEVPQNLSASRPQDRQFILSSKKLLLSDSGFYLCAWSVNIYNEQFFGPGTRLTVL.

The V call is TRBV18, the J call TRBJ2-1; TCRdb indicates TRBD2, and absent DNA this call remains unverified. The CDR3 consists of 15 residues. CDR1 is KGHSH, CDR2 LQKENI, per germline. The CDR3: CASSAPRLAYNEQFF. The full variable domain, with the rest looked up from reference TRBV18 and TRBJ2-1, is NAGVMQNPRHLVRRRGQEARLRCSPMKGHSHVYWYRQLPEEGLKFMVYLQKENIIDESGMPKERFSAEFPKEGPSILRIQQVVRGDSAAYFCASSAPRLAYNEQFFGPGTRLTVL.

The V gene is TRBV27, the J gene TRBJ1-1; no DNA is available, so the TRBD1 call from TCRdb remains unchecked. CDR1 is MNHEY and CDR2 is SMNVEV in the germline V gene (reference sequence). The CDR3 has 14 amino acids. The CDR3 sequence is CASSLWPGNTEAFF.

The chain combines TRBV5-5 with TRBJ2-7; checking the TCRdb D call of TRBD1 is not possible without DNA. The CDR3 spans 14 residues. Germline V gives CDR1 SGHKS, CDR2 YYEKEE (reference sequence). The CDR3 reads CASSPGTGGIEQYF.

The chain employs TRBV24-1 and TRBJ2-2; the D call of TRBD2 rests on TCRdb alone, since no DNA is present to check it. CDR3 length: 15 residues. Germline CDR1 is KGHDR and CDR2 is SFDVKD. The CDR3 here is CATSDGLARTGELFF.

The rearrangement joins TRBV20-1 to TRBJ2-7; as DNA is missing, the TRBD2 call by TCRdb cannot be tested. Germline CDR1 reads DFQATT; CDR2 reads SNEGSKA (reference sequence). The CDR3 is made up of 17 amino acids. This chain's CDR3 is CSARDRFGRGLSYEQYF.

The chain couples TRBV27 to TRBJ2-5; without DNA, the TCRdb call of TRBD1 cannot be checked. Germline CDR1 is MNHEY and CDR2 is SMNVEV (reference sequence). The CDR3 has 15 amino acids. This CDR3 is CASSLSTGVWETQYF.

This sequence joins TRBV5-4 and TRBJ2-7; TCRdb's D gene call, TRBD1, goes unchecked for lack of DNA. The V gene's germline CDR1 is SGHNT and CDR2 YYREEE (reference sequence). This CDR3 comprises 16 residues. CDR3 loop: CASSQTGGSIVYEQYF.

The chain joins TRBV11-2 to TRBJ2-3; TCRdb's D call of TRBD2 is untestable without DNA. The CDR3 extends over 17 amino acids. Germline CDR1 is SGHAT and CDR2 is FQNNGV. CDR3 loop: CASSLEGLAGGTDTQYF.

This CDR3 reads CAHARDRGHYERYF. The rearrangement uses TRBV6-1 and TRBJ2-7; TCRdb names TRBD1, which stays unverified in the absence of DNA. This CDR3 has 14 residues. Looked up from germline, CDR1 is MNHNS and CDR2 is SASEGT.

The V gene is TRBV20-1, the J gene TRBJ2-1; no DNA is available, so the TRBD2 call from TCRdb remains unchecked. The CDR3 contains 16 residues. Germline-derived CDR1 and CDR2 are DFQATT and SNEGSKA (reference sequence). CDR3 protein: CSARDPGLADYNEQFF.